The entry below gives a single T cell receptor (beta chain) sequence along with its context. Its recognized antigen is unknown. Sequencing ends 3 residues short of the CDR3 end; the germline J gene provides the rest. The data were taken from a study of T cell clonality in common variable immunodeficiency (dated by TCRdb to between 2014 and 2017). For sequencing, equivalent amounts of genomic DNA were input from CVID and control samples. For every sample, a 60 bp segment covering the rearranged TCRbeta CDR3 region was amplified and then sequenced. The immunoSEQ assay, a bias-corrected multiplex PCR with high-throughput sequencing, was employed for TCRbeta amplification. In the source study's methods: Every unique nucleotide sequence counted as a clone and was annotated with V, D and J genes, copy number and frequency. Sequences were labeled productive if in frame, and non-productive if out of frame or containing stop codons. As previously described, Shannon's entropy was used to calculate clonality. Mean CDR3 Kyte-Doolittle hydropathy was derived from the predicted amino acid sequences of productive clones. Using the R hclust function, scaled V gene usage was clustered hierarchically with Manhattan distance and complete linkage. Sharing of clones by CDR3 amino acid sequence was evaluated by resampling 12 repertoires per group over 100 rounds. The repertoires were searched for 70 published EBV-specific and 245 published CMV-specific TCRbeta sequences. A couple of CVID samples that yielded fewer than 10,000 sequences were excluded from the analysis, so 35 to 50 CVID repertoires were retained. TCRdb holds this immuneACCESS table with in-frame rearrangements only. Some clones are missing; in checked studies, unresolved V genes explain under half, and the rest has no known cause. D and trimming were read from the DNA, whereas the V and J calls and clone size are those reported in that table. This sample includes 35,000 or so clones, and none of them was observed just once. The ten largest clonotypes hold about 6% of the sample.

CVID was diagnosed by standard criteria: serum IgG, IgA and/or IgM reduced below normal range, plus specific antibody deficiency. There were 44 subjects in the CVID group (roughly 15 female and approximately 30 male), ranging in age from 9 to 64 years, with a mean age of 40. Both CVID patients and healthy controls were predominantly of Caucasian heritage. Replacement immunoglobulin therapy had been administered to all CVID subjects for at least one year at the time of study participation. At the time of blood collection, no CVID subject was ill or was being treated with immunomodulatory or immunosuppressive medication. Heparinized peripheral whole blood samples of about 5 to 8.5 ml were collected from each donor. Genomic DNA from adults with common variable immune deficiency (CVID) and from healthy adult controls was used for sequencing of TCRbeta CDR3 repertoires. Diluted blood was density-centrifuged over Hypaque 1077 or Ficoll-Paque to isolate peripheral blood mononuclear cells. Genomic DNA was obtained from unsorted mononuclear cells using either Qiagen column purification or a centrifugation-based method.

The research as a whole found: Even though DNA input was equal, the average per sample came to about 81,820 unique sequences for controls compared with approximately 30,000 for CVID samples. TCRbeta clonality was higher in CVID subjects than in healthy controls (t-test p = 0.018), and the increase was most characteristic of about a third of subjects. Fewer deletions and N-nucleotide insertions were reportedly observed in CVID TCRbeta sequences, and highly modified clones with 13 or more V deletions were reportedly absent from CVID TCRbeta sequences. Patient heterogeneity within the CVID cohort put limits on correlating repertoire features with clinical complications. The authors noted that sequencing repertoires of T cell subpopulations would be needed to clarify what caused the increased clonality in CVID. Fewer TCRbeta clones were shared among CVID subjects than among healthy controls (p < 0.0001).

From cysteine to phenylalanine, the CDR3 is 14 amino acids long. The 33 bases shown cover part of the CDR3, and their frame starts at base 1. As encoded in the germline V gene, CDR1 is SNHLY while CDR2 is FYNNEI. The source material was peripheral blood mononuclear cells. This clonotype was obtained from a human donor with common variable immunodeficiency. Recombination joined TRBV2 with TRBJ1-2; a tentative D match to TRBD1 spans 5 bases. The part of the CDR3 DNA that was read is TGTGCCAGCAGTGAAGCCCGCGGGGGGTATCGC. The translation is CASSEARGGYR. The CDR3 in its entirety is CASSEARGGYRYTF.